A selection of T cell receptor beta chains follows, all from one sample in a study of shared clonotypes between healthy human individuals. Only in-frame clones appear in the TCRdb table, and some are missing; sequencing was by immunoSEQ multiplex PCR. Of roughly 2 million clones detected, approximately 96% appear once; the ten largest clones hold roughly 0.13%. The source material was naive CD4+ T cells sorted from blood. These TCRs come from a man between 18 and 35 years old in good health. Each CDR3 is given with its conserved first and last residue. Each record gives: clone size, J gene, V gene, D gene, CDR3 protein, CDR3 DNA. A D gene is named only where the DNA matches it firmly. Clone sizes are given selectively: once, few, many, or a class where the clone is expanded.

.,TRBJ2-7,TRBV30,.,CAWSTPGGYEQYF,TGTGCCTGGAGTACCCCTGGGGGTTACGAGCAGTACTTC
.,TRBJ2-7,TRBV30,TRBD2,CAWSVAGAPLGQYF,TGTGCCTGGTCGGTAGCGGGAGCTCCGCTAGGGCAGTACTTC
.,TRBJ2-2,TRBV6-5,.,CASSPTRNTGELFF,TGTGCCAGCAGCCCTACCAGGAACACCGGGGAGCTGTTTTTT
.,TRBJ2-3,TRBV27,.,CASSPGHYTDTQYF,TGTGCCAGCAGCCCGGGACACTACACAGATACGCAGTATTTT
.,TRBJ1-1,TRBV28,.,CASSFGGVTMNTEAFF,TGTGCCAGCAGTTTTGGCGGGGTAACCATGAACACTGAAGCTTTCTTT
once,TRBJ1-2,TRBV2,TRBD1,CASSKGTVNYGYTF,TGTGCCAGCAGCAAAGGGACAGTTAACTATGGCTACACCTTC
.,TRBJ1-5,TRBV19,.,CASIMTAYSNQPQHF,TGTGCCAGTATTATGACAGCTTATAGCAATCAGCCCCAGCATTTT
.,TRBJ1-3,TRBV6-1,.,CASSISGNTIYF,TGTGCCAGCAGCATATCTGGAAACACCATATATTTT
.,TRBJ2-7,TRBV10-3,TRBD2,CAISESMSSGKYEQYF,TGTGCCATCAGTGAGTCGATGTCTAGCGGAAAATACGAGCAGTACTTC
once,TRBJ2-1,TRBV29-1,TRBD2,CSVDGTSGGVSYNEQFF,TGCAGCGTTGACGGGACTAGCGGGGGCGTCTCCTACAATGAGCAGTTCTTC
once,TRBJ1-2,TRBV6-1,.,CASTSTGINRYTF,TGTGCCAGCACCTCCACGGGGATTAATCGCTACACCTTC
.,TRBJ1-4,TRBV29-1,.,CSVSGTATNEKLFF,TGCAGCGTCTCCGGGACGGCAACTAATGAAAAACTGTTTTTT
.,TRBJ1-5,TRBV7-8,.,CASSSTVQPQHF,TGTGCCAGCAGCTCGACAGTGCAGCCCCAGCATTTT
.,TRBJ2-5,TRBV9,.,CASSRWQGGVGETQYF,TGTGCCAGCAGCCGGTGGCAAGGGGGAGTCGGAGAGACCCAGTACTTC
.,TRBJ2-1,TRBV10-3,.,CAIKGTEYNEQFF,TGCGCCATCAAAGGGACTGAGTACAATGAGCAGTTCTTC
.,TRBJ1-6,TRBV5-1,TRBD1,CASSSGTGNYNSPLHF,TGCGCCAGCAGTTCCGGGACAGGGAATTATAATTCACCCCTCCACTTT
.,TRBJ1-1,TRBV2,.,CASSADMNTEAFF,TGTGCCAGCAGTGCAGATATGAACACTGAAGCTTTCTTT
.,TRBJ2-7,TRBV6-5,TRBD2,CASSYSSGGPHEQYF,TGTGCCAGCAGTTACTCGTCGGGAGGGCCTCACGAGCAGTACTTC
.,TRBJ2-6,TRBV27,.,CASSLRPPRTGANVLTF,TGTGCCAGCAGTTTAAGGCCCCCGCGAACTGGGGCCAACGTCCTGACTTTC
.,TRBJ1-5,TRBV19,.,CASSTARWGRVVDQPQHF,TGTGCCAGTAGTACCGCCCGCTGGGGGCGCGTTGTTGATCAGCCCCAGCATTTT
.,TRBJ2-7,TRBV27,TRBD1,CASTAGQGLGEQYF,TGTGCCAGCACCGCGGGACAGGGTCTGGGCGAGCAGTACTTC
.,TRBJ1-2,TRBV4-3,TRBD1,CASSQSTGTGFNGGYTF,TGCGCCAGCAGCCAATCGACCGGGACAGGTTTTAACGGTGGCTACACCTTC
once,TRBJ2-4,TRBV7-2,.,CASSLGGGRDIQYF,TGTGCCAGCAGCTTAGGTGGCGGTCGGGACATTCAGTACTTC
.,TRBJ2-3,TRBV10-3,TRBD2,CAISETSGRAFGTQYF,TGTGCCATCAGTGAAACGAGCGGGAGGGCGTTTGGTACGCAGTATTTT
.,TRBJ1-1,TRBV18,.,CASSPSDSFNTEAFF,TGTGCCAGCTCACCATCCGACAGTTTCAACACTGAAGCTTTCTTT
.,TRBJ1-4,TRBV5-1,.,CASSLEPGAREKLFF,TGCGCCAGCAGCTTGGAACCGGGGGCTCGTGAAAAACTGTTTTTT
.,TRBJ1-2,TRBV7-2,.,CASSPDRNYGYTF,TGTGCCAGCAGCCCCGACCGGAACTATGGCTACACCTTC
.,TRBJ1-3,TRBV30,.,CAWSYGGVSGNTIYF,TGTGCCTGGAGTTATGGGGGGGTTTCCGGAAACACCATATATTTT
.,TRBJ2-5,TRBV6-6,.,CASSNRDIRYF,TGTGCCAGCAGTAACCGGGACATCCGATACTTC
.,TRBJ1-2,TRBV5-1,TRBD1,CASSPGQAAEVYGYTF,TGCGCCAGCAGCCCCGGACAGGCAGCCGAGGTCTATGGCTACACCTTC
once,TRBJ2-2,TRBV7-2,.,CASSLGGVLDTGELFF,TGTGCCAGCAGCTTAGGGGGAGTGTTGGACACCGGGGAGCTGTTTTTT
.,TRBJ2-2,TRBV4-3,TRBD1,CASSKQGASTGELFF,TGCGCCAGCAGCAAACAGGGGGCGAGCACCGGGGAGCTGTTTTTT
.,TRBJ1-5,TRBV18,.,CASSPLPQAPGPQHF,TGTGCCAGCTCACCACTTCCTCAGGCCCCGGGGCCCCAGCATTTT
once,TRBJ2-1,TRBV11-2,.,CASSLESYEQFF,TGTGCCAGCAGCTTAGAGTCCTATGAGCAGTTCTTC
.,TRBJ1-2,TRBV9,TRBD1,CASRQTGARGYTF,TGTGCCAGCAGACAGACAGGGGCTCGCGGCTACACCTTC
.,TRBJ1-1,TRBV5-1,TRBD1,CASSPGQGMATEAFF,TGCGCCAGCAGCCCGGGACAGGGGATGGCCACTGAAGCTTTCTTT
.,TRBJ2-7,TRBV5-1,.,CASSYRAPSEEQYF,TGCGCCAGCAGCTACCGGGCCCCCTCTGAGGAGCAGTACTTC
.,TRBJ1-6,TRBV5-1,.,CASSLALSSYNSPLHF,TGCGCCAGCAGCTTGGCCCTCAGCTCCTATAATTCACCCCTCCACTTT
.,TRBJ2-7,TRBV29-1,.,CSVGTVNYEQYF,TGCAGCGTTGGGACAGTGAACTACGAGCAGTACTTC
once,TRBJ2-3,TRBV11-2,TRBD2,CASAKTAGGGADTQYF,TGTGCCAGCGCGAAGACGGCGGGAGGGGGCGCAGATACGCAGTATTTT
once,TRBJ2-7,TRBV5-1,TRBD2,CASRARRESLEQYF,TGCGCCAGCAGAGCCCGGCGGGAGTCTCTCGAGCAGTACTTC
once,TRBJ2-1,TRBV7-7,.,CASSLEVGNEQFF,TGTGCTAGCAGCTTAGAGGTGGGCAATGAGCAGTTCTTC
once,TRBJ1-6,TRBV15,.,CATSGGEGFFPSPLHF,TGTGCCACCAGCGGGGGAGAGGGGTTCTTCCCCTCACCCCTCCACTTT
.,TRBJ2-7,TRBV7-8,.,CASSLGVWFPGDEQYF,TGTGCCAGCAGCTTAGGAGTATGGTTTCCAGGGGACGAGCAGTACTTC
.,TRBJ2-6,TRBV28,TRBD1,CASSLDRGSTGANVLTF,TGTGCCAGCAGTTTGGACAGGGGTTCGACTGGGGCCAACGTCCTGACTTTC
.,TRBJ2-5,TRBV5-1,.,CASGSGETQYF,TGCGCCAGCGGGAGTGGGGAGACCCAGTACTTC
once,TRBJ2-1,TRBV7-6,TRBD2,CASRPSMLAGGPYNEQFF,TGTGCCAGCAGACCTAGTATGCTAGCGGGAGGGCCTTACAATGAGCAGTTCTTC
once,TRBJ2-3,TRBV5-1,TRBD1,CASSLGQGSTDTQYF,TGCGCCAGCAGCTTGGGACAGGGAAGCACAGATACGCAGTATTTT
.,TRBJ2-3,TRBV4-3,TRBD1,CASSPRGSSTDTQYF,TGCGCCAGCAGCCCCAGGGGGTCGAGCACAGATACGCAGTATTTT
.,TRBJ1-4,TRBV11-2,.,CASRRGGGTTNEKLFF,TGTGCCAGCAGGCGGGGTGGGGGGACAACTAATGAAAAACTGTTTTTT
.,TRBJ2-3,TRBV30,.,CAWRGPGTDTQYF,TGTGCCTGGAGAGGACCGGGGACAGATACGCAGTATTTT